This T cell receptor beta chain was sequenced for a study of siplizumab effects on memory and regulatory T cells. The authors kept the mixed lymphocyte reaction cells in coculture at 37°C for under seven days. This clone was detected only a few times. Its antigen is unknown. TCRdb's table, derived via immunoSEQ multiplex PCR, lists solely in-frame clones and lacks some. The sample holds approximately 20,000 clones, roughly two fifths seen once. Germline V gene lookup returns CDR1 SGHNT and CDR2 YENEEA. There are 13 residues in the CDR3. V was cut by 4 bases and J by 4 bases, with 10 bases left in between.

This chain uses TRBV11-3 with TRBJ1-2, with TRBD1 as a possible D gene (6 bases). This clonotype originated in a human donor in good health; the cells came from an allogeneic mixed lymphocyte reaction. Some clones in this sample may be carry-over from other donors' samples. Sample: CFSE-low (dividing) CD4+ T cells sorted from an allogeneic mixed lymphocyte reaction. The CDR3 loop reads CASSSQTGYGYTF. The CDR3 nucleotides read TGTGCCAGCAGCTCCCAGACAGGCTATGGCTACACCTTC.